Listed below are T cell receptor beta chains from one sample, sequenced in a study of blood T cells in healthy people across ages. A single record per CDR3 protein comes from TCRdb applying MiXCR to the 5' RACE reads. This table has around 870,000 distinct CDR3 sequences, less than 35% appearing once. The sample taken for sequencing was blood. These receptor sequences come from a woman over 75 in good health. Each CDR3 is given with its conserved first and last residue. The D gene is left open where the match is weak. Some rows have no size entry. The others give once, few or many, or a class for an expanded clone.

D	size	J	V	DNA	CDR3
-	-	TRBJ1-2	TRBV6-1	TGTACCAGCCTGGGGTATGGCTACACCTTC	CTSLGYGYTF
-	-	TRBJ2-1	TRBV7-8	TGTGCCAGCAGCCAGAGAGACAGCTCCTACAATGAGCAGTTCTTC	CASSQRDSSYNEQFF
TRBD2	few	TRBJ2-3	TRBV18	TGTGCCAGCTCACCACTCCGCGGGGGATCGACTAGCACAGATACGCAGTATTTT	CASSPLRGGSTSTDTQYF
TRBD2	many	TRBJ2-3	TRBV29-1	TGCAGCGCTAACGGACTAGCGGGGCGCACAGATACGCAGTATTTT	CSANGLAGRTDTQYF
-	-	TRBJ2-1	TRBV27	TGTGCCAGCAGTTTAGTCCCAGCGGGTCACAATGAGCAGTTCTTC	CASSLVPAGHNEQFF
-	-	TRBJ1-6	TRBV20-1	TGCAGTGCTGTCAGCCAGGGCTCCTATAATTCACCCCTCCACTTT	CSAVSQGSYNSPLHF
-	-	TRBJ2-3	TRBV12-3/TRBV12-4	TGTGCCAGCAGTCCAGATGGGGTTAGAGCAGATACGCAGTATTTT	CASSPDGVRADTQYF
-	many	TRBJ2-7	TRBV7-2	TGTGCCAGCAGCAGGGAGCCCACCTACGAGCAGTACTTC	CASSREPTYEQYF
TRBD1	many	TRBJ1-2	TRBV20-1	TGCAGTGCTCGTATCTTGGGACAGGGCGCCTATGGCTACACCTTC	CSARILGQGAYGYTF
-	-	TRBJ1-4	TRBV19	TGTGCCAGTAATGCAGGGAGTAATGAAAAACTGTTTTTT	CASNAGSNEKLFF
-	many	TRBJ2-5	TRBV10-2	TGCGCCAGCAGTGAGCCCCCGCGAGAGACCCAGTACTTC	CASSEPPRETQYF
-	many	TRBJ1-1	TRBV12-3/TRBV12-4	TGTGCCAGCAGTTTACAATCAGGGAACACTGAAGCTTTCTTT	CASSLQSGNTEAFF
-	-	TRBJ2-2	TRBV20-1	TGCAGTGCCCTGGCTAGTGCACGGAACACCGGGGAGCTGTTTTTT	CSALASARNTGELFF
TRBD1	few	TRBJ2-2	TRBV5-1	TGCGCCAGCAGCCGGATCGGGACAGACACCGGGGAGCTGTTTTTT	CASSRIGTDTGELFF
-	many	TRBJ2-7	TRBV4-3	TGCGCCAGCAGCCAAGAGAGAGGCTACGAGCAGTACTTC	CASSQERGYEQYF
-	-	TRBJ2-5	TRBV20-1	TGCAGTGCTAGTTCCCCCACAGGGGGGGTTCACGGGACCCAGTACTTC	CSASSPTGGVHGTQYF
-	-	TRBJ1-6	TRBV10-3	TGTGCCATCAGCGCCAGGGATAATTCACCCCTCCACTTT	CAISARDNSPLHF
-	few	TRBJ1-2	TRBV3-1	TGTGCCAGCAGCCAGTCCGGGTCCCTAATCGGAATCTATGGCTACACCTTC	CASSQSGSLIGIYGYTF
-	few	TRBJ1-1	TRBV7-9	TGTGCCAGCAGCTTACATGGGTTCGGCAACACTGAAGCTTTCTTT	CASSLHGFGNTEAFF
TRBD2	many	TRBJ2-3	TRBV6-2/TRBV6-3	TGTGCCAGCACCAGTTCTCCTGCGGGGGGGCGTAGAGATACGCAGTATTTT	CASTSSPAGGRRDTQYF
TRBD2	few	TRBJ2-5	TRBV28	TGTGCCAGCAAGGAGACAGTCCCTCGGGGGGCCCAGTACTTC	CASKETVPRGAQYF
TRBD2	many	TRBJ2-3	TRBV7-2	TGTGCCAGCAGCCAGACTAGCGGGGGGTATGATACGCAGTATTTT	CASSQTSGGYDTQYF
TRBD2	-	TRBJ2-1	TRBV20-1	TGCAGTGTATCACTAGCGGGAGTGGGTGAGCAGTTCTTC	CSVSLAGVGEQFF
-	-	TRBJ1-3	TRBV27	TGTGCCAGCAGTTTATCGGGCGTCTCTGGAAACACCATATATTTT	CASSLSGVSGNTIYF
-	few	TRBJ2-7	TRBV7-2	TGTGCCAGCAACCTACTGGACAATGAGCAGTACTTC	CASNLLDNEQYF
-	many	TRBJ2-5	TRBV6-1	TGTGCCAGCATGTGGGGTCCAGAGACCCAGTACTTC	CASMWGPETQYF
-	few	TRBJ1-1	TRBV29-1	TGCGGCGTTGTTGGTGGGAGTCCGGCTTTCTTT	CGVVGGSPAFF
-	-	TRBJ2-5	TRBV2	TGTGCCCGCTCCCGAGGCGGGCAGCAAGAGACCCAGTACTTC	CARSRGGQQETQYF
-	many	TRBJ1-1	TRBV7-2	TGTGCCAGCCGGGAGGTGGGGTCGCTTGAAGCTTTCTTT	CASREVGSLEAFF
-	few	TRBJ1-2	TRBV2	TGTGCCAGCAGCGGCATCGGACCGCTTGGTGGCTACACCTTC	CASSGIGPLGGYTF
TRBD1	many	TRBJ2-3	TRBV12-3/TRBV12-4	TGTGCCAGCAGTAAACCGGGACAGGGTGTTACAGATACGCAGTATTTT	CASSKPGQGVTDTQYF
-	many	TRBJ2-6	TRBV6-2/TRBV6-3	TGTGCCAGCGAGGTCTCTGGGGCCAACGTCCTGACTTTC	CASEVSGANVLTF
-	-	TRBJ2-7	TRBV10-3	TGTGCCATCAGTGAGTCGTTCGGGAACACCTACGAGCAGTACTTC	CAISESFGNTYEQYF
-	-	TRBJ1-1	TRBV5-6	TGTGCCAGCAGCTTAGGCAGGGTAAGGAGGGAAAACACTGAAGCTTTCTTT	CASSLGRVRRENTEAFF
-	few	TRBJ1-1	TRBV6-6	TGTGCCAGTAAGTCCTTACAGATCAGCCTTGAAGCTTTCTTT	CASKSLQISLEAFF
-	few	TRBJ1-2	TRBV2	TGTGCCAGTTCTACCGCCTCTAACTATGGCTACACCTTC	CASSTASNYGYTF